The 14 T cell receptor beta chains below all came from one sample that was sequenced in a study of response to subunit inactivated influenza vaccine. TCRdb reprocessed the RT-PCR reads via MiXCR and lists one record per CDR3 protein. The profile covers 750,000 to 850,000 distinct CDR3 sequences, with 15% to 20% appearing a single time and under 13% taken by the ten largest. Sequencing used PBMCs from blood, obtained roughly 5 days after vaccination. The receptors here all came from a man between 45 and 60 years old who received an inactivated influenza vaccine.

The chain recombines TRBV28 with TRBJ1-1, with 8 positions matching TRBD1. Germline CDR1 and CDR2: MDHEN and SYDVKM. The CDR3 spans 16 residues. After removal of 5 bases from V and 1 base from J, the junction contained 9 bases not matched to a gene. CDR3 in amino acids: CASSETRGQGNTEAFF. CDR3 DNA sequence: TGTGCCAGCAGTGAAACTAGAGGACAGGGGAACACTGAAGCTTTCTTT.

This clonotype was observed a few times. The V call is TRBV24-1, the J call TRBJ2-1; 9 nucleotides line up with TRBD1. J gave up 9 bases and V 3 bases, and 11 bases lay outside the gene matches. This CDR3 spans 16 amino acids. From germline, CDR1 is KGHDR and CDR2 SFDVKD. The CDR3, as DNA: TGTGCCACCAGTGATCAATCCGGGACAGGGCGATCTGAGCAGTTCTTC. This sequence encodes CATSDQSGTGRSEQFF.

In DNA form, the CDR3 reads TGTGCCAGCAGTCCTGTGCAGGGACCGAACACTGAAGCTTTCTTT. This codes for CASSPVQGPNTEAFF. The chain couples TRBV7-9 to TRBJ1-1; perhaps TRBD1 as D (5 bases). Per germline, CDR1 SEHNR and CDR2 FQNEAQ (reference sequence). Trimming pared 6 bases from V and 1 base from J, leaving 15 bases between. The CDR3 has 15 amino acids.

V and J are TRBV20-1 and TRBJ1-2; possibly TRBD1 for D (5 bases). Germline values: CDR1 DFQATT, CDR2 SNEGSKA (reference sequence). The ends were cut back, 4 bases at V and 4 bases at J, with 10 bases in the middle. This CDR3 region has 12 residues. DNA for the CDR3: TGCAGTGCTACGGGGCTCATCTATGGCTACACCTTC. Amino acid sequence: CSATGLIYGYTF.

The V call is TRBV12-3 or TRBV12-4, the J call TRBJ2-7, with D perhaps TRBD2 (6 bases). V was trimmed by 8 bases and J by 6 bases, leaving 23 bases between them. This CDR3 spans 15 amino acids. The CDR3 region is CASLRESPLTGEQYF. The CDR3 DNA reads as TGTGCCAGCCTCCGGGAGTCCCCTCTTACCGGCGAGCAGTACTTC.

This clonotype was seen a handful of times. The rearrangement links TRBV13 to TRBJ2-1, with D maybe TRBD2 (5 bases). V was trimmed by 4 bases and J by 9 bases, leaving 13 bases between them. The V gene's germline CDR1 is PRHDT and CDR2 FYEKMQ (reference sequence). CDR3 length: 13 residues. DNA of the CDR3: TGTGCCAGCAGCTCGACTCGGGCGGGTGAGCAGTTCTTC. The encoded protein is CASSSTRAGEQFF.

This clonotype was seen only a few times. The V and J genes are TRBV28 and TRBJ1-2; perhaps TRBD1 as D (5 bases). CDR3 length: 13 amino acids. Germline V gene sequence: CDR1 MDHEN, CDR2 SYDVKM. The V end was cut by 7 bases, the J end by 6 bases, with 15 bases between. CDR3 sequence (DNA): TGTGCCAGCAACCGGGGGGGGATCAATGGCTACACCTTC. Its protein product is CASNRGGINGYTF.

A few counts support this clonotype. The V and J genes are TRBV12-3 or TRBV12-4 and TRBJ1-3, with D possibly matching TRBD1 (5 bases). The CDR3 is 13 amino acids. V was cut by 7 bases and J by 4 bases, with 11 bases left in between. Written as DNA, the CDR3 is TGTGCCAGCACCAGGGTACCAGGAAACACCATATATTTT. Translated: CASTRVPGNTIYF.

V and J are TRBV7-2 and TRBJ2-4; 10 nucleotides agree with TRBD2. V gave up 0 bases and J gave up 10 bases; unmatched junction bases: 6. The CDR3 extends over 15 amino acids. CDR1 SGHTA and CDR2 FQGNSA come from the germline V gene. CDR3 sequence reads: CASSLAGTSAKIQYF. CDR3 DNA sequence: TGTGCCAGCAGCTTAGCGGGGACTAGCGCCAAAATTCAGTACTTC.

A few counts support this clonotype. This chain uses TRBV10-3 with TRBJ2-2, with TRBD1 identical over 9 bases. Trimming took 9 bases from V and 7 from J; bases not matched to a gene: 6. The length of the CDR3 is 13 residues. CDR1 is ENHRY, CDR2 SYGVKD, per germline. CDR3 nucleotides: TGTGCCATACAACAGGGGGCAAACGGGGAGCTGTTTTTT. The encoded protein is CAIQQGANGELFF.

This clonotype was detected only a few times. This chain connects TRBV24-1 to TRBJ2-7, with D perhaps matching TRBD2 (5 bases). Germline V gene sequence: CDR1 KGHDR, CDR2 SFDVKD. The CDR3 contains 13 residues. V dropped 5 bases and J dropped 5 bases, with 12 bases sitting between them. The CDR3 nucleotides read TGTGCCACCAGTGCCCCGGACTTGAACGAGCAGTACTTC. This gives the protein CATSAPDLNEQYF.

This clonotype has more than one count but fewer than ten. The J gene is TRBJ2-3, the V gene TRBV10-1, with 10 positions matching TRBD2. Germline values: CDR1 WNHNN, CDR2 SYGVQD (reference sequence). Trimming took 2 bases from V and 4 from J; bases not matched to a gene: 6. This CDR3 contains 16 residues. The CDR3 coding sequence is TGCGCCAGCAGTGAGGGGACTAGCGCCCTATCAGATACGCAGTATTTT. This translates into CASSEGTSALSDTQYF.

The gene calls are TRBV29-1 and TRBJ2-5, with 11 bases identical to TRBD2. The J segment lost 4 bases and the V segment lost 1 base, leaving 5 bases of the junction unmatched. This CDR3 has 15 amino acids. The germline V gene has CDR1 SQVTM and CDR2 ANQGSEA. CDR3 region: CSVEGLAGGAETQYF. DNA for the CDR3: TGCAGCGTTGAAGGCCTAGCGGGGGGAGCAGAGACCCAGTACTTC.

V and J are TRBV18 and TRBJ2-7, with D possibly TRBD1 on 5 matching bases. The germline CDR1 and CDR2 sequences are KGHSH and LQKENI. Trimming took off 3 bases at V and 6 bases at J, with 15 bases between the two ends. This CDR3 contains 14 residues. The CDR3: CASSPNPPTGEQYF. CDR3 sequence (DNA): TGTGCCAGCTCACCTAATCCCCCAACAGGCGAGCAGTACTTC.